These 24 T cell receptor beta chains came from one sample sequenced in a study of blood T cell repertoires in COVID-19. Some clones are missing from TCRdb's copy, which holds only in-frame ones; the method was immunoSEQ multiplex PCR. The repertoire holds approximately 35,000 clones, more than 90% seen once, with approximately 11% in the top ten. The sample comprised peripheral blood. The source of these receptors is a human donor in a cohort sampled during active COVID-19.

This clone was counted once. This rearrangement joins TRBV11-3 to TRBJ1-4; a possible D gene is TRBD1 (6 bases). Germline CDR1 reads SGHNT; CDR2 reads YENEEA. The germline V and J ends were trimmed by 3 bases and 3 bases, with 14 bases remaining between them. CDR3 length equals 16 residues. Here the CDR3 reads CASSFNPGAANEKLFF. CDR3 bases: TGTGCCAGCAGCTTTAACCCAGGGGCGGCTAATGAAAAACTGTTTTTT.

The rearrangement uses TRBV6-5 and TRBJ1-5, with D possibly matching TRBD1 (5 bases). This CDR3 has 13 amino acids. The V gene lost 6 bases and the J gene lost 10 bases, with 16 bases spanning the gap. CDR1 is MNHEY, CDR2 SVGAGI, per germline. CDR3 sequence reads: CASRIQGISPQHF. The CDR3, as DNA: TGTGCCAGCAGGATCCAGGGAATCAGCCCCCAGCATTTT.

The chain carries TRBV29-1 and TRBJ2-5, with 11 bases aligning to TRBD2. The germline gives CDR1 SQVTM, CDR2 ANQGSEA. V shed 5 bases and J 1 base; nucleotides not matched to a gene: 3. This CDR3 has 14 residues. The CDR3 nucleotides are TGCAGCGTTTCAGGGACTAGCGGCCAAGAGACCCAGTACTTC. This gives the protein CSVSGTSGQETQYF.

The chain employs TRBV7-9 and TRBJ2-7; tentative D call: TRBD2 (6 bases). V was trimmed by 5 bases and J by 2 bases, leaving 19 bases between them. The germline CDR1 and CDR2 sequences are SEHNR and FQNEAQ (reference sequence). CDR3 length equals 16 residues. The CDR3 nucleotides read TGTGCCAGCAGCCCAGGACGGGGGACGGAACCCTACGAGCAGTACTTC. Translation: CASSPGRGTEPYEQYF.

The chain uses TRBV28 and TRBJ1-4; 8 bases line up with TRBD1. The CDR3 is 17 amino acids. CDR1 and CDR2 (germline): MDHEN, SYDVKM. The V segment lost 5 bases and the J segment 3 bases; nucleotides outside the gene matches: 11. CDR3 amino acids: CASSTVTRGLANEKLFF. The CDR3 nucleotides are TGTGCCAGCAGTACCGTTACCAGGGGGCTGGCTAATGAAAAACTGTTTTTT.

This clone was observed once. The chain joins TRBV12-3 or TRBV12-4 to TRBJ1-1; a possible D gene is TRBD1 (5 bases). This CDR3 region has 13 residues. Trimming removed 5 bases at V and 0 bases at J, with 7 bases between. In DNA form, the CDR3 reads TGTGCCAGCAGTAACAGGATGAACACTGAAGCTTTCTTT. Residues: CASSNRMNTEAFF.

The CDR3, as DNA: TGTGCCAGCAGTGAAAGGACTAGCGGGGCCTACGAGCAGTACTTC. Residues: CASSERTSGAYEQYF. The J gene is TRBJ2-7, the V gene TRBV6-1; TRBD2 matches at 12 bases. The CDR3 covers 15 residues. V shed 2 bases, J shed 2 bases, and the junction held 1 base outside the gene matches. CDR1 MNHNS and CDR2 SASEGT come from the germline V gene.

The rearrangement joins TRBV15 to TRBJ2-7; a possible D gene is TRBD2 (6 bases). The CDR3 covers 15 residues. In germline, CDR1 is LNHNV, CDR2 YYDKDF (reference sequence). Trimming took off 0 bases at V and 3 bases at J, with 12 bases between the two ends. The CDR3 DNA sequence: TGTGCCACCAGCAGAGATGCGGGGCCGAACTACGAGCAGTACTTC. Translated, it gives CATSRDAGPNYEQYF.

The V gene is TRBV5-1, the J gene TRBJ2-2; D not resolved. Germline CDR1 reads SGHRS; CDR2 reads YFSETQ. With 0 bases removed from V and 4 bases from J, the gap between germline ends came to 10 bases. The CDR3 covers 15 residues. Here the CDR3 reads CASSLAVESTGELFF. The CDR3 coding sequence is TGCGCCAGCAGCTTGGCCGTCGAGTCCACCGGGGAGCTGTTTTTT.

The chain links TRBV11-3 to TRBJ2-1; 13 bases are shared with TRBD2. With V trimmed by 5 bases and J by 5 bases, 9 bases remained unmatched. The CDR3 has 17 amino acids. The germline V gene has CDR1 SGHNT and CDR2 YENEEA. CDR3 sequence: CASSRTGTSGTDNEQFF. The CDR3, as DNA: TGTGCCAGCAGCCGAACCGGGACTAGCGGGACCGACAATGAGCAGTTCTTC.

V is TRBV5-1 and J is TRBJ1-6; D is unresolved. Germline lookup yields CDR1 SGHRS and CDR2 YFSETQ. V was cut by 2 bases and J by 7 bases, with 10 bases left in between. The CDR3 totals 14 residues. This CDR3 is CASSFSGGNSPLHF. CDR3 in DNA: TGCGCCAGCAGCTTTTCGGGAGGCAATTCACCCCTCCACTTT.

V gene TRBV15 combines with J gene TRBJ2-5, with 7 bases matching TRBD1. This CDR3 is built from 15 residues. V lost 1 base to trimming and J lost 2 bases; unmatched junction nucleotides: 4. The germline V gene has CDR1 LNHNV and CDR2 YYDKDF (reference sequence). CDR3: CATSRGQGVQETQYF. In DNA, the CDR3 is TGTGCCACCAGCAGAGGGCAGGGGGTTCAAGAGACCCAGTACTTC.

This chain connects TRBV2 to TRBJ2-1; weak D call: TRBD2 (5 bases). Per germline, CDR1 SNHLY and CDR2 FYNNEI. The V end lost 3 bases, the J end lost 12 bases, and 15 bases lay between the germline ends. The CDR3 has 13 residues. The CDR3 coding sequence is TGTGCCAGCAGTGAGTCTAGCTGGCAAGGGCAGTTCTTC. Residues: CASSESSWQGQFF.

There are a few counts of this clone. The chain links TRBV9 to TRBJ2-5; the match to TRBD2 covers 14 bases. Germline CDR1 is SGDLS and CDR2 is YYNGEE. Germline trimming cut 4 bases from V and 5 bases from J; bases unmatched to any gene: 7. The CDR3 totals 16 residues. The CDR3 nucleotides are TGTGCCAGCAGCTCAGGGACTAGCGGGAGCCTGGAGACCCAGTACTTC. As protein: CASSSGTSGSLETQYF.

V usage is TRBV10-3 and J usage is TRBJ2-7, with 8 nucleotides matching TRBD1. This CDR3 is built from 14 residues. With V trimmed by 2 bases and J by 3 bases, 3 bases remained unmatched. CDR1 is ENHRY, CDR2 SYGVKD, per germline. This CDR3 reads CAISERTGFYEQYF. DNA of the CDR3: TGTGCCATCAGTGAGCGGACAGGGTTCTACGAGCAGTACTTC.

This sequence joins TRBV12-5 and TRBJ2-7, with 7 bases lining up with TRBD1. V shed 1 base and J 0 bases; nucleotides not matched to a gene: 9. There are 17 residues in the CDR3. Looked up from germline, CDR1 is LGHNT and CDR2 is FRNRAP. CDR3 nucleotides: TGTGCTAGTGGTTTGGCGGGCAGGGGGTCCTCCTCCTACGAGCAGTACTTC. Translated, it gives CASGLAGRGSSSYEQYF.

J is TRBJ1-5 and V is TRBV6-4; 8 bases map to TRBD1. Germline V gene lookup returns CDR1 MRHNA and CDR2 SNTAGT. Trimming at V came to 8 bases and at J to 5 bases, leaving 11 bases not matched to a gene. This CDR3 region has 15 residues. This chain's CDR3 is CASSLRAGGDQPQHF. The CDR3 bases are TGTGCCAGCTCCTTGCGGGCAGGGGGCGATCAGCCCCAGCATTTT.

This chain connects TRBV30 to TRBJ2-3, with 8 bases matching TRBD1. The CDR3 totals 13 residues. The germline gives CDR1 GTSNPN, CDR2 SVGIG (reference sequence). V lost 4 bases to trimming and J lost 4 bases; unmatched junction nucleotides: 4. CDR3 region: CAWKEQGADTQYF. CDR3 coding DNA: TGTGCCTGGAAAGAACAGGGGGCAGATACGCAGTATTTT. The complete variable domain, with remaining parts taken from reference TRBV30 and TRBJ2-3, reads SQTIHQWPATLVQPVGSPLSLECTVEGTSNPNLYWYRQAAGRGLQLLFYSVGIGQISSEVPQNLSASRPQDRQFILSSKKLLLSDSGFYLCAWKEQGADTQYFGPGTRLTVL.

The chain links TRBV10-1 to TRBJ1-6, with 11 bases matching TRBD1. Germline CDR1 is WNHNN and CDR2 is SYGVQD (reference sequence). V was clipped by 6 bases and J by 7 bases; unmatched bases: 2. The CDR3 is made up of 14 amino acids. The DNA of the CDR3 is TGCGCCAGCAGGGACAGGGGGCCGAATTCACCCCTCCACTTT. Protein sequence: CASRDRGPNSPLHF.

The gene calls are TRBV18 and TRBJ2-5, with a weak D call TRBD1 (6 bases). Germline V lookup: CDR1 KGHSH, CDR2 LQKENI. V gave up 2 bases and J gave up 5 bases, with 9 bases separating them. This CDR3 is 13 amino acids long. The CDR3 sequence: CASSPGGRETQYF. The CDR3 region has the DNA TGTGCCAGCTCACCAGGGGGCCGGGAGACCCAGTACTTC.

The chain recombines TRBV28 with TRBJ1-5; 7 bases are shared with TRBD1. The CDR3 is made up of 14 amino acids. Germline V gene data show CDR1 as MDHEN and CDR2 as SYDVKM. After removal of 6 bases from V and 2 bases from J, the junction contained 4 bases not matched to a gene. This CDR3 is CASRAGGGNQPQHF. The CDR3 DNA sequence: TGTGCCAGCAGGGCAGGGGGAGGCAATCAGCCCCAGCATTTT.

The chain has TRBV9 and TRBJ2-5; 9 bases are shared with TRBD1. Germline loops: CDR1 SGDLS, CDR2 YYNGEE. CDR3 length: 18 amino acids. V dropped 4 bases and J dropped 1; count of bases not matched to a gene: 14. The CDR3 region has the DNA TGTGCCAGCAGCCCCCGTGGACCGGGACAGGGTTCCCAAGAGACCCAGTACTTC. Translation gives CASSPRGPGQGSQETQYF.

This chain uses TRBV28 with TRBJ2-2, with D possibly TRBD1 on 5 matching bases. The length of the CDR3 is 17 residues. Germline assignment: CDR1 MDHEN and CDR2 SYDVKM. Trimming removed 2 bases from V and 3 bases from J, with 16 bases in between. Here the CDR3 DNA reads TGTGCCAGCAGTTTACCCCCGTGGGGCGCATACACCGGGGAGCTGTTTTTT. This codes for CASSLPPWGAYTGELFF.

A single count supports this clone. The chain employs TRBV4-1 and TRBJ2-5, with D hard to call. This CDR3 has 13 residues. V lost 2 bases and J 4 bases, leaving 8 bases between the germline ends. Germline V CDR1 and CDR2: MGHRA, YSYEKL. This CDR3 reads CASSQQVIETQYF. DNA for the CDR3: TGCGCCAGCAGCCAACAGGTGATAGAGACCCAGTACTTC.